A single sample is the source of the 20 T cell receptor beta chains below, sequenced in a study of T cell changes during pregnancy in multiple sclerosis. The repertoire was sequenced with immunoSEQ multiplex PCR; TCRdb's copy has only in-frame clones and lacks some. The data hold around 100,000 clones, with about nine tenths observed a single time. Sequencing was performed on peripheral blood, taken in the second trimester of pregnancy. Every receptor here comes from a female donor in good health, enrolled as a control in a pregnancy study.

V usage is TRBV11-1 and J usage is TRBJ2-7, with D perhaps TRBD2 (5 bases). Trimming shortened V by 5 bases and J by 3 bases, and 20 bases separated the two germline ends. This CDR3 is built from 16 residues. Per the germline V gene, CDR1 is SGHAT and CDR2 is FQDESV (reference sequence). Written as DNA, the CDR3 is TGTGCCAGCAGCCGAGGGCCCGCAGTAGGAGGCTACGAGCAGTACTTC. This translates into CASSRGPAVGGYEQYF.

The rearrangement links TRBV5-5 to TRBJ1-5; D remains ambiguous. The CDR3 consists of 14 residues. Deletions cut 2 bases from V and 6 bases from J, with 12 bases between. From germline, CDR1 is SGHKS and CDR2 YYEKEE (reference sequence). The CDR3, as DNA: TGTGCCAGCAGCTTAGGTATGGGGAGTCAGCCCCAGCATTTT. This encodes CASSLGMGSQPQHF.

Written as DNA, the CDR3 is TGTGCCACCAGCACCGGGACAGGGGGCAGGAGGACTGAAGCTTTCTTT. Its protein product is CATSTGTGGRRTEAFF. This rearrangement joins TRBV15 to TRBJ1-1; TRBD1 matches at 12 bases. The CDR3 is made up of 16 amino acids. V was pared by 4 bases and J by 5 bases, with 8 bases of the junction left unmatched. The V gene's germline CDR1 is LNHNV and CDR2 YYDKDF (reference sequence). Combining the CDR3 with reference TRBV15 and TRBJ1-1 gives the whole variable domain DAMVIQNPRYQVTQFGKPVTLSCSQTLNHNVMYWYQQKSSQAPKLLFHYYDKDFNNEADTPDNFQSRRPNTSFCFLDIRSPGLGDTAMYLCATSTGTGGRRTEAFFGQGTRLTVV.

V and J are TRBV11-2 and TRBJ2-4; D gene ambiguous. Trimming pared 0 bases from V and 5 bases from J, leaving 5 bases between. This CDR3 has 13 residues. Germline-derived CDR1 and CDR2 are SGHAT and FQNNGV. This CDR3 reads CASSLDRENIQYF. In nucleotides, the CDR3 is TGTGCCAGCAGCTTAGATCGAGAAAACATTCAGTACTTC.

V usage is TRBV27 and J usage is TRBJ1-2; 9 bases agree with TRBD1. The length of the CDR3 is 14 residues. CDR1 is MNHEY and CDR2 is SMNVEV in the germline V gene (reference sequence). With V trimmed by 8 bases and J by 4 bases, 8 bases remained unmatched. The CDR3 region is CASGDLGQGYGYTF. CDR3 in DNA: TGTGCCAGCGGAGACCTGGGACAGGGCTATGGCTACACCTTC.

The CDR3 DNA reads TGTGCCAGCAGATCCACCCCCAGGAACCAAGAGACCCAGTACTTC. Translated: CASRSTPRNQETQYF. The chain combines TRBV6-6 with TRBJ2-5; no clear D. The CDR3 is 15 amino acids. Trimming left V 6 bases short and J 0 bases short, with 14 bases between. Germline CDR1 reads MNHNY; CDR2 reads SVGAGI (reference sequence).

A single count supports this clone. The V and J genes are TRBV5-1 and TRBJ1-6; the D gene is possibly TRBD1 (5 bases). In germline, CDR1 is SGHRS, CDR2 YFSETQ. Trimming removed 4 bases from V and 8 bases from J, with 19 bases in between. The CDR3 sequence is 16 residues long. The CDR3 DNA follows: TGCGCCAGCAGCCCGGGGGTCGGGGGAAGCGATTCACCCCTCCACTTT. Encoded protein: CASSPGVGGSDSPLHF. The whole variable domain, filled in from reference TRBV5-1 and TRBJ1-6, reads KAGVTQTPRYLIKTRGQQVTLSCSPISGHRSVSWYQQTPGQGLQFLFEYFSETQRNKGNFPGRFSGRQFSNSRSEMNVSTLELGDSALYLCASSPGVGGSDSPLHFGNGTRLTVT.

The genes are TRBV5-1 and TRBJ2-4; tentatively, D is TRBD1 (5 bases). CDR1 and CDR2 from the germline V gene are SGHRS and YFSETQ. V was pared by 0 bases and J by 6 bases, with 7 bases between. CDR3 length: 13 amino acids. The DNA for the CDR3 is TGCGCCAGCAGCTTGGGGGGCAGAAACATTCAGTACTTC. Its protein is CASSLGGRNIQYF. Using reference TRBV5-1 and TRBJ2-4 for the parts outside the CDR3, the full variable domain is KAGVTQTPRYLIKTRGQQVTLSCSPISGHRSVSWYQQTPGQGLQFLFEYFSETQRNKGNFPGRFSGRQFSNSRSEMNVSTLELGDSALYLCASSLGGRNIQYFGAGTRLSVL.

This clone was observed once. The rearrangement links TRBV27 to TRBJ2-2; D perhaps matches TRBD1 (5 bases). The CDR3 runs 15 residues. The germline V gene encodes CDR1 MNHEY and CDR2 SMNVEV (reference sequence). In nucleotides, the CDR3 is TGTGCTACCACAGCGTCAGGGTTCGGCACCGGGGAGCTGTTTTTT. Its translation: CATTASGFGTGELFF.

V usage is TRBV10-1 and J usage is TRBJ2-7; 7 bases agree with TRBD1. Germline CDR1 WNHNN, CDR2 SYGVQD (reference sequence). The CDR3 contains 13 residues. The V and J ends lost 5 bases and 2 bases, in that order; junction bases with no gene match: 3. CDR3 DNA sequence: TGCGCCAGCAGTCCCGGGACAGCCTACGAGCAGTACTTC. Translated, it gives CASSPGTAYEQYF.

This clone was seen only a few times. The chain employs TRBV11-1 and TRBJ1-2, with 10 bases matching TRBD1. Germline-derived CDR1 and CDR2 are SGHAT and FQDESV (reference sequence). The CDR3 totals 13 residues. Losses at the gene ends were 6 bases for V and 6 bases for J; bases not matched to a gene: 4. The CDR3 DNA is TGTGCCAGCAGACCCGGACAGGGGGATGGCTACACCTTC. Encoded protein: CASRPGQGDGYTF.

The chain employs TRBV11-3 and TRBJ1-2; possibly TRBD1 for D (6 bases). The germline V gene encodes CDR1 SGHNT and CDR2 YENEEA. Trimming cost V 3 bases and J 3 bases, with 17 bases left between them. This CDR3 is built from 16 residues. Here the CDR3 reads CASSLGWGPEDYGYTF. CDR3 coding DNA: TGTGCCAGCAGCTTGGGCTGGGGGCCTGAGGACTATGGCTACACCTTC.

This clone has only one observation. The CDR3 DNA is TGTGCCACCAGCACCGGCCTGGTAGAGGCGGCCCAGTACTTC. It translates to CATSTGLVEAAQYF. This chain joins TRBV15 and TRBJ2-5, with D unresolved. Trimming shortened V by 4 bases and J by 9 bases, and 18 bases separated the two germline ends. The CDR3 length is 14 residues. Per germline, CDR1 LNHNV and CDR2 YYDKDF (reference sequence).

The chain combines TRBV7-9 with TRBJ1-1; the D is unclear. Germline V lookup: CDR1 SEHNR, CDR2 FQNEAQ (reference sequence). V gave up 4 bases and J gave up 4 bases, with 13 bases separating them. This CDR3 is built from 14 residues. The CDR3 coding sequence is TGTGCCAGCAGCTCCGACGACGGGAGCACTGAAGCTTTCTTT. Translated, it gives CASSSDDGSTEAFF.

The chain employs TRBV28 and TRBJ1-5; D gene uncertain. This CDR3 contains 15 residues. Per germline, CDR1 MDHEN and CDR2 SYDVKM. V was pared by 6 bases and J by 0 bases, with 12 bases between. This CDR3 reads CASRSGRFSNQPQHF. The DNA of the CDR3 is TGTGCCAGCAGGTCAGGAAGGTTTAGCAATCAGCCCCAGCATTTT.

The chain employs TRBV14 and TRBJ2-1; 12 positions agree with TRBD2. The CDR3 spans 14 residues. V lost 2 bases to trimming and J lost 10 bases; unmatched junction nucleotides: 3. Germline CDR1 and CDR2: SGHDN and FVKESK. The CDR3 DNA reads as TGTGCCAGCAGCCAACTGGGACTAGCGGGCGAGCAGTTCTTC. It yields the protein CASSQLGLAGEQFF.

V is TRBV18 and J is TRBJ2-3; 7 bases are shared with TRBD2. The V and J ends lost 6 bases and 2 bases, in that order; junction bases with no gene match: 8. CDR1 is KGHSH, CDR2 LQKENI, per germline. This CDR3 is built from 15 residues. For the CDR3, the DNA is TGTGCCAGCTCCTCCAAGCGGGGCTCCACAGATACGCAGTATTTT. The encoded protein is CASSSKRGSTDTQYF.

This clone was counted a few times. The DNA of the CDR3 is TGTGCCAGCAGTTTAGTTGGGCAGACTGAAGCTTTCTTT. This translates into CASSLVGQTEAFF. V is TRBV2 and J is TRBJ1-1, with D uncertain. This CDR3 is built from 13 residues. Germline V gives CDR1 SNHLY, CDR2 FYNNEI. V shed 5 bases and J shed 5 bases, with 12 bases lying between them.

This clone was seen once. V gene TRBV15 combines with J gene TRBJ2-1; TRBD2 matches at 10 bases. The CDR3 sequence is 13 residues long. Trimming took 10 bases from V and 2 from J; bases not matched to a gene: 2. The germline V gene has CDR1 LNHNV and CDR2 YYDKDF (reference sequence). The CDR3 nucleotides are TGTGCCATCGGACTAGCGGCCTACAATGAGCAGTTCTTC. Translating it yields CAIGLAAYNEQFF.

V usage is TRBV27 and J usage is TRBJ1-2, with TRBD1 identical over 7 bases. J lost 8 bases, V lost 6 bases, and 9 bases had no gene match. This CDR3 spans 13 amino acids. CDR1 is MNHEY and CDR2 is SMNVEV in the germline V gene (reference sequence). In DNA form, the CDR3 reads TGTGCCAGCAGACCGACAGGGCGATCGGGCTACACCTTC. Its translation is CASRPTGRSGYTF.